This TCR beta chain originates from a study of CD8+ T cells in alopecia areata (dated by TCRdb to the late 2010s). Background on the whole study: Skin from C3H/HeJ donors with spontaneous alopecia (6-12 months old) was grafted onto female C3H/HeJ recipients that were roughly 7-10 weeks old. The study used high-throughput TCRbeta sequencing to examine T cell clonal expansion in alopecia areata, in both the C3H/HeJ mouse model and human patients. On the human side, TCRbeta sequencing was run on scalp tissue and on sorted CD4+ and CD8+ peripheral blood T cells from healthy controls and from alopecia areata patients with either patchy or totalis/universalis disease. Scalp clonality was compared among normal scalp (n=4), patchy alopecia areata scalp (n=8), and alopecia totalis/universalis scalp (n=8). The RNA source kit depended on sample type: the PAXgene miRNA kit for fixed scalp, the miRNeasy kit for PBMCs, and the RNeasy kit for mouse skin. Amplification of TCRbeta CDR3 regions was done by immunoSEQ multiplex PCR using 35 Vbeta forward primers and 13 Jbeta reverse primers. Overall results and qualifications from the work: Compared with mice, TCR sequences shared between patients were less clear, possibly partly because of HLA diversity across the patient population. Unlike mouse skin, which is dominated by gammadelta T cells, normal human skin has resident alphabeta T cells that are also sequenced, and this complicates analysis of the scalp TCR repertoire. Higher clonality and more expanded CD8+ clones were observed in lesional scalp than in normal scalp, particularly in alopecia totalis/universalis, a finding suggestive of antigenic drive.

The CDR3 starts with the cysteine, ends with the phenylalanine, and has 15 residues. The DNA has 33 bases, all within the CDR3, and is read from base 1. V ends up 0 bases short and J 3 bases short, with an unmatched junction base count of 2. According to the germline V gene, CDR1 reads GKSSPN and CDR2 reads SITVG. This clone was detected ten times or more. It lacks a known antigen. Mouse gene names and germline sequences are the ones reported for this receptor. Coverage ceases 4 residues before the CDR3 finishes, and the germline J gene fills in the end. Cells from mouse cutaneous lymph nodes were pooled, stained for CD4, CD8alpha, NKG2D, NKG2ACE and other markers, and then sorted on a BD Influx. The library was produced with the immunoSEQ multiplex PCR assay. For TCR sequencing, RNA was extracted from every sample and reverse transcribed into cDNA to serve as template. First-strand cDNA was synthesized using SuperScript III with a 2:1 mix of oligo-dT and random hexamers. A synthetic immune receptor repertoire was used to assess amplification bias, and residual bias was removed computationally. Sequencing of the libraries was done on Illumina HiSeq with 60 bp reads that cover the CDR3, reading from J toward V. The authors processed their data as follows. After raw reads were preprocessed to remove errors, the CDR3 was defined following IMGT conventions as running from the conserved cysteine to phenylalanine. Clonality was computed as 1 minus the Shannon entropy, with the entropy normalized by log2 of the number of productive unique TCRs. CD4 or CD8 identity of scalp clones was inferred by cross-referencing scalp TCRbeta sequences with sorted blood CD4 and CD8 repertoires. TCRdb mirrors the immuneACCESS table, restricted to in-frame sequences. Some clones are absent from its copies; in checked studies, under half trace to an unresolved V gene, and the reason for the others is unknown. That table furnishes V, J and clone size, whereas the DNA furnished D and trimming. The table puts approximately 280,000 clones in this sample, none counted just once. The biggest ten clones account for roughly 1.2% of the sample.

This chain joins TRBV31 to TRBJ1-2, with TRBD1 identical over 12 junction bases. This TCR was sampled from a C3H/HeJ mouse with alopecia areata. The MHC haplotype carried by mice of this strain is H2-k. The sequenced sample was CD4+ T cells sorted from a lymph node. The sequenced part of the CDR3 DNA is TGTGCCTGGAGTCTGGGGACAGGGGGCTACTCC. Translated, it reads CAWSLGTGGYS. The full-length CDR3 reads as CAWSLGTGGYSDYTF.